A single sample gave rise to the 13 T cell receptor beta chains below, sequenced in a study of shared clonotypes between healthy human individuals. This table comes from immunoSEQ multiplex PCR, and its TCRdb copy is limited to in-frame clones, with some not included. Of more than 2 million clones listed, 90% to 95% were seen once; the top ten hold 1.5% to 2%. CD45RO-negative, CCR7-positively selected cells formed the naive CD8 fraction, excluding terminally differentiated effector memory CD45RA+ cells. Input material: naive CD8+ T cells from PBMCs. These receptors were obtained from a man younger than 35 in good health. Some clones in this sample may be carry-over from other donors' samples.

In regard to this clone: One end of the junction does not line up with germline, which may come from a read error. The V gene is TRBV6-1, the J gene TRBJ2-7; 11 nucleotides line up with TRBD2. This CDR3 is built from 15 residues. The germline V gene encodes CDR1 MNHNS and CDR2 SASEGT. CDR3 amino acids: CASNEVAGGFYEQYF. CDR3 DNA: TGTGCCAGCAATGAAGTAGCGGGAGGGTTCTACGAGCAGTACTTC.

The gene calls are TRBV13 and TRBJ1-4; TRBD1 is a possible D gene (5 bases). This CDR3 contains 15 residues. CDR1 PRHDT and CDR2 FYEKMQ come from the germline V gene (reference sequence). The V and J ends lost 5 bases and 7 bases respectively, with 17 bases between them. The CDR3 here is CASSTSKGRAEKLFF. CDR3 in DNA: TGTGCCAGCAGCACAAGCAAAGGCAGGGCTGAAAAACTGTTTTTT.

J is TRBJ1-2 and V is TRBV6-5, with D hard to call. V gave up 2 bases and J gave up 9 bases, with 16 bases separating them. The CDR3 spans 14 residues. The germline V gene encodes CDR1 MNHEY and CDR2 SVGAGI. CDR3 sequence: CASSYLDGEDRYTF. In nucleotides, the CDR3 is TGTGCCAGCAGTTACCTGGACGGGGAGGACCGCTACACCTTC.

The chain carries TRBV6-5 and TRBJ2-5; 7 nucleotides match TRBD2. CDR1 is MNHEY and CDR2 is SVGAGI in the germline V gene. With V trimmed by 2 bases and J by 7 bases, 10 bases remained unmatched. This CDR3 is built from 15 residues. The CDR3 DNA reads as TGTGCCAGCAGTTACAGCGGGAATAGTGGAGGGACCCAGTACTTC. As protein: CASSYSGNSGGTQYF.

This rearrangement joins TRBV4-2 to TRBJ2-3, with D possibly being TRBD2 (5 bases). Germline CDR1 reads LGHNA; CDR2 reads YNFKEQ. V was trimmed by 0 bases and J by 10 bases, leaving 14 bases between them. The CDR3 contains 14 residues. CDR3 sequence: CASSQDRAGGSQYF. The DNA for the CDR3 is TGTGCCAGCAGCCAAGATAGGGCCGGAGGATCGCAGTATTTT.

The CDR3 DNA reads TGTGCCAGCAGCTCCATACCCCCCGAGCAGTACTTC. Its protein product is CASSSIPPEQYF. V gene TRBV7-9 combines with J gene TRBJ2-7, with D uncertain. Per germline, CDR1 SEHNR and CDR2 FQNEAQ (reference sequence). The V and J ends lost 4 bases and 6 bases respectively, with 10 bases between them. The CDR3 has 12 residues.

Points on this clone: The same CDR3 also results from other DNA sequences found in this sample. This chain connects TRBV27 to TRBJ2-7; D unresolved. CDR3 length: 13 amino acids. The V gene lost 3 bases and the J gene lost 4 bases, with 10 bases spanning the gap. The germline gives CDR1 MNHEY, CDR2 SMNVEV (reference sequence). Here the CDR3 reads CASSFGSTYEQYF. DNA for the CDR3: TGTGCCAGCAGTTTTGGGTCAACTTACGAGCAGTACTTC.

The chain carries TRBV9 and TRBJ2-1; a possible D gene is TRBD2 (5 bases). The germline gives CDR1 SGDLS, CDR2 YYNGEE. With 3 bases removed from V and 7 bases from J, the gap between germline ends came to 11 bases. The CDR3 totals 13 residues. The CDR3 bases are TGTGCCAGCAGCGCCGGGGATTGGAATGAGCAGTTCTTC. Translation gives CASSAGDWNEQFF.

The chain couples TRBV5-1 to TRBJ2-1; 8 nucleotides align to TRBD2. V was clipped by 0 bases and J by 1 base; unmatched bases: 6. Germline values: CDR1 SGHRS, CDR2 YFSETQ. The CDR3 is made up of 17 amino acids. The CDR3 region is CASSLEEAGVSYNEQFF. As DNA, the CDR3 is TGCGCCAGCAGCTTGGAAGAAGCGGGAGTTTCCTACAATGAGCAGTTCTTC.

The chain combines TRBV19 with TRBJ1-5, with D uncertain. V dropped 3 bases and J dropped 3 bases, with 6 bases sitting between them. Per germline, CDR1 LNHDA and CDR2 SQIVND (reference sequence). This CDR3 is built from 13 residues. CDR3 in DNA: TGTGCCAGTAGTATCTTCTTCAATCAGCCCCAGCATTTT. Amino acid sequence: CASSIFFNQPQHF.

The chain has TRBV9 and TRBJ2-5; D uncertain. This CDR3 has 11 amino acids. CDR1 is SGDLS and CDR2 is YYNGEE in the germline V gene. V lost 4 bases to trimming and J lost 4 bases, with 5 bases between them. The CDR3 DNA is TGTGCCAGCAGCACCCGAGAGACCCAGTACTTC. Protein: CASSTRETQYF.

V is TRBV19 and J is TRBJ2-7; perhaps TRBD2 as D (6 bases). The ends were cut back, 1 base at V and 3 bases at J, with 10 bases in the middle. The CDR3 length is 14 residues. CDR1 is LNHDA, CDR2 SQIVND, per germline (reference sequence). The CDR3 protein is CASSIVEGNYEQYF. DNA for the CDR3: TGTGCCAGTAGTATAGTGGAGGGGAACTACGAGCAGTACTTC.

The J gene is TRBJ1-2, the V gene TRBV15; 8 nucleotides line up with TRBD1. The CDR3 runs 17 residues. V lost 0 bases to trimming and J lost 3 bases; unmatched junction nucleotides: 9. Per the germline V gene, CDR1 is LNHNV and CDR2 is YYDKDF (reference sequence). The CDR3 bases are TGTGCCACCAGCAGAGATCTTGGGGCAGGGGGCGACTATGGCTACACCTTC. Amino acids: CATSRDLGAGGDYGYTF. The full variable domain, rest sourced from reference TRBV15 and TRBJ1-2, is DAMVIQNPRYQVTQFGKPVTLSCSQTLNHNVMYWYQQKSSQAPKLLFHYYDKDFNNEADTPDNFQSRRPNTSFCFLDIRSPGLGDTAMYLCATSRDLGAGGDYGYTFGSGTRLTVV.